This TCR beta chain appears in the sequencing data of a study of vaccination and CD4 T cells after COVID-19. Study outcomes and limitations: Convalescent patients displayed spike mono-reactivity in 304 of 307 vaccine-specific clones. Recorded median SARS-CoV-2-reactive clonotype numbers increased from about 20 to 38 without reaching significance.

Treatment meaning: approximately 10-day PBMC culture with coronavirus spike peptide pools or control peptides (ViraFEST assay). Days 3 and 7 saw half the medium replaced with fresh IL-2 medium. The CDR3 spans 17 residues. CDR1 is MNHEY and CDR2 is SVGEGT in the germline V gene. The V segment lost 2 bases and the J segment 2 bases; nucleotides outside the gene matches: 7. Points on this clonotype: Its antigen is not known.

At the Johns Hopkins FTIC core, DNA taken from cultured CD4+ T cells was sequenced by way of the Oncomine TCR Beta short-read assay. Each CDR3 protein is one row after TCRdb ran MiXCR on the PCR reads. The sample yields about 8,800 distinct CDR3 sequences, under 65% seen once. The receptor comes from a human donor with COVID-19. V and J are TRBV6-2 or TRBV6-3 and TRBJ2-3; the match to TRBD2 covers 10 bases. Sequenced material: cultured CD4+ T cells from blood, taken after SARS-CoV-2 vaccination. CDR3 amino acids: CASSYPTSGVVTDTQYF. The CDR3, as DNA: TGTGCCAGCAGTTACCCTACTAGCGGGGTAGTCACAGATACGCAGTATTTT.